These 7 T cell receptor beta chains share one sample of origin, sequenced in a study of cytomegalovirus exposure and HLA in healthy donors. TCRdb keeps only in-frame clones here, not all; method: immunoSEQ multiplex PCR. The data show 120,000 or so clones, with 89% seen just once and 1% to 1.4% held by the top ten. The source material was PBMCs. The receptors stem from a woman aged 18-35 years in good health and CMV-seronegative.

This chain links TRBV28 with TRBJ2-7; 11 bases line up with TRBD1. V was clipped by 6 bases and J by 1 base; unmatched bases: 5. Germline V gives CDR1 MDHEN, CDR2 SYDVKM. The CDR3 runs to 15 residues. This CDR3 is CASSPGQGASYEQYV. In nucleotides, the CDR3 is TGTGCCAGCAGCCCCGGACAGGGGGCGTCCTACGAGCAGTACGTC.

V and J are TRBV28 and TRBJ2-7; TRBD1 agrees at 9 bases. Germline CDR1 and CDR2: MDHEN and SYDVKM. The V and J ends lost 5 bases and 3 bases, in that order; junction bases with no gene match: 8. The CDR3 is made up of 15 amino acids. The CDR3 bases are TGTGCCAGCAGTCCGGGGACAGGGCTTCACTACGAGCAGTACTTC. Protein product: CASSPGTGLHYEQYF.

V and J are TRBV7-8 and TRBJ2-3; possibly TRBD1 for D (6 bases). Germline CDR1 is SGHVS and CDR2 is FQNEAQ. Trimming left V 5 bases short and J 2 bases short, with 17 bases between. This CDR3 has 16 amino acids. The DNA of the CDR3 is TGTGCCAGCAGCCAGAACTCAGGGGTGGACACAGATACGCAGTATTTT. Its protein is CASSQNSGVDTDTQYF.

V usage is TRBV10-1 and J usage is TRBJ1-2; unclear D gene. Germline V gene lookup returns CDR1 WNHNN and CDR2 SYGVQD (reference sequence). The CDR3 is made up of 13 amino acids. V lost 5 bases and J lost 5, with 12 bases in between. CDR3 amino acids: CASSHSDTYGYTF. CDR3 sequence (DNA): TGCGCCAGCAGTCACTCAGACACGTATGGCTACACCTTC.

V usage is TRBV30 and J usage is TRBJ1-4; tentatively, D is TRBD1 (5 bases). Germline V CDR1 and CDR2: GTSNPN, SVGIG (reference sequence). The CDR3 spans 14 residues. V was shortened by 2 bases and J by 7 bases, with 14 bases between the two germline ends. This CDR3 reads CAWSPTPGVEKLFF. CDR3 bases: TGTGCCTGGAGTCCGACGCCGGGGGTTGAAAAACTGTTTTTT.

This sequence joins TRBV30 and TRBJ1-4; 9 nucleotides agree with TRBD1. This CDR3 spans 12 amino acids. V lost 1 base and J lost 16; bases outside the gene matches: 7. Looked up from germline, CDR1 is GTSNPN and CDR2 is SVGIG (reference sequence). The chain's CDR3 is CAWSAGGQGEFF. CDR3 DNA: TGTGCCTGGAGTGCCGGGGGACAGGGAGAGTTTTTT.

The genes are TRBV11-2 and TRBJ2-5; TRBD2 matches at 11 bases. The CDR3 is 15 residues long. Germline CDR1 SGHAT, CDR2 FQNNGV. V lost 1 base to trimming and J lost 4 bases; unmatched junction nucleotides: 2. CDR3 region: CASSLGLAGRETQYF. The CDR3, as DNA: TGTGCCAGCAGCTTAGGACTAGCGGGGCGAGAGACCCAGTACTTC.